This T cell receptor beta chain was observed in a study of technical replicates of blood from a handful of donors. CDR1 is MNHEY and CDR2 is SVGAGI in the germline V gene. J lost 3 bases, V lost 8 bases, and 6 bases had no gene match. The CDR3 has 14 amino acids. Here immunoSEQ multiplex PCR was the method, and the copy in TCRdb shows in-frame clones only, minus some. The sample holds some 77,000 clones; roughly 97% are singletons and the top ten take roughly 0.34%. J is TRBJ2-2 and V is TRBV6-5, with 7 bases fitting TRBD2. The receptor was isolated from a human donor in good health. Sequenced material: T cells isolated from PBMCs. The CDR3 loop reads CASGEGLYTGELFF. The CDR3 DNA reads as TGTGCCAGCGGGGAGGGCCTTTACACCGGGGAGCTGTTTTTT.